In its sample, the clone carrying this T cell receptor (beta chain) ranks as medium-sized. Its matching antigen is unknown. This sample was included in a study of T cells in tuberculosis. About the study: Sequenced TCRs come from CD1B-GMM tetramer-binding T cells. Study-wide findings and caveats: Active tuberculosis TCR-alpha repertoires lay closer to GMM-specific TCRs than IGRA-negative controls, suggesting clonal expansion. Cases with active tuberculosis were adults, while controls were adolescents. Shorter CDR3-alpha in active tuberculosis partly drove smaller distances.

Trimming took 7 bases from V and 5 from J, leaving 14 bases between them. The CDR3 consists of 13 residues. The germline V gene has CDR1 MNHEY and CDR2 SMNVEV (reference sequence). TCRdb's copy holds only in-frame clones and misses some; the assay was immunoSEQ multiplex PCR. The sample holds 26,000 or so clones; nearly 90% are singletons and the top ten take approximately 5.9%. The rearrangement uses TRBV27 and TRBJ2-5; D might be TRBD2 (6 bases). This receptor was identified in a donor aged 5-35 years with latent tuberculosis or without tuberculosis infection. The specimen was PBMCs. CDR3 loop: CASKLGGDETQYF. DNA for the CDR3: TGTGCCAGCAAATTGGGGGGAGACGAGACCCAGTACTTC.